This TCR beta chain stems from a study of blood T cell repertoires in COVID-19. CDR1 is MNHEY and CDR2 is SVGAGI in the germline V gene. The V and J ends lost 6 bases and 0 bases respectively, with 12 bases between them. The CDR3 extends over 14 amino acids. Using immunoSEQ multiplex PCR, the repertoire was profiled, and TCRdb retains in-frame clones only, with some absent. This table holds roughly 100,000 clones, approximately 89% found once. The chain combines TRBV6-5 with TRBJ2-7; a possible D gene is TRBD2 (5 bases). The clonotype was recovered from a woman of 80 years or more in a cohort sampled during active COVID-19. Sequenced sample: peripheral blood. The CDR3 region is CASRREQFSYEQYF. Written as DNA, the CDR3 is TGTGCCAGCAGACGGGAACAGTTCTCCTACGAGCAGTACTTC.